Listed here are 13 T cell receptor beta chains from one sample, sequenced in a study of naive and memory T cell subsets. The sample's treatment: skin biopsy from PPD injection site in Mantoux-positive individual. The library had UMIs added by 3' ligation of an oligonucleotide to TCR cDNA. Four PCR rounds used nested alpha and beta constant region primers plus the SP2 primer. TCRdb processed the UMI-ligation and nested PCR reads anew with MiXCR; each CDR3 protein has one entry. The table shows tens of thousands of distinct CDR3 sequences, with approximately 9.9% occurring only once. The sample was skin, taken from a tuberculin skin test site. Every receptor here comes from an adult in good health.

The V call is TRBV29-1, the J call TRBJ2-7; tentatively, D is TRBD1 (6 bases). V was pared by 3 bases and J by 2 bases, with 11 bases between. This CDR3 contains 13 residues. Looked up from germline, CDR1 is SQVTM and CDR2 is ANQGSEA. CDR3 nucleotide sequence: TGCAGCGTTGAGGGAGCAGGGGCCTACGAGCAGTACTTC. This gives the protein CSVEGAGAYEQYF.

This clonotype was seen many times. The V call is TRBV20-1, the J call TRBJ2-3; 8 bases map to TRBD1. The junction had 13 bases not matched to a gene; V was cut back by 5 bases and J by 6 bases. Germline V gene sequence: CDR1 DFQATT, CDR2 SNEGSKA (reference sequence). There are 15 residues in the CDR3. The CDR3 region has the DNA TGCAGTGCTCCAAGGACAGGGTTGGGGGGTGATACGCAGTATTTT. Translated: CSAPRTGLGGDTQYF.

This clonotype was detected ten times or more. CDR3 protein: CASSYAAGTSGANVLTF. The CDR3 DNA is TGTGCCAGCAGTTACGCGGCAGGCACCTCTGGGGCCAACGTCCTGACTTTC. V usage is TRBV6-6 and J usage is TRBJ2-6; D remains unclear. Trimming cost V 2 bases and J 0 bases, with 11 bases left between them. CDR1 and CDR2 from the germline V gene are MNHNY and SVGAGI (reference sequence). This CDR3 is 17 amino acids long.

The chain couples TRBV29-1 to TRBJ2-2; D possibly corresponds to TRBD1 (6 bases). The CDR3 is made up of 15 amino acids. Trimming took off 6 bases at V and 3 bases at J, with 17 bases between the two ends. Germline CDR1 reads SQVTM; CDR2 reads ANQGSEA. CDR3 DNA: TGCAGCGTCCTATCCGGAAACAGGGACACCGGGGAGCTGTTTTTT. Residues: CSVLSGNRDTGELFF.

The chain uses TRBV5-1 and TRBJ2-3; no clear D. The germline V gene encodes CDR1 SGHRS and CDR2 YFSETQ. The CDR3 loop spans 14 amino acids. The V gene lost 2 bases and the J gene lost 0 bases, with 7 bases spanning the gap. The CDR3 region has the DNA TGCGCCAGCAGCTTATCGGGTAGCACAGATACGCAGTATTTT. Translated, it gives CASSLSGSTDTQYF.

This clonotype was counted many times. The chain joins TRBV10-1 to TRBJ2-5; maybe TRBD1 (6 bases). The CDR3 spans 13 residues. V lost 8 bases and J 2 bases, leaving 12 bases between the germline ends. Germline loops: CDR1 WNHNN, CDR2 SYGVQD (reference sequence). CDR3 loop: CASSRGQQETQYF. The CDR3 DNA reads TGCGCCAGCTCCCGAGGACAGCAAGAGACCCAGTACTTC.

The rearrangement links TRBV29-1 to TRBJ2-3; 8 positions agree with TRBD1. The germline V gene encodes CDR1 SQVTM and CDR2 ANQGSEA. This CDR3 is built from 15 residues. Germline trimming cut 6 bases from V and 4 bases from J; bases unmatched to any gene: 12. CDR3 amino acids: CSVPRGQDFSDTQYF. As DNA, the CDR3 is TGCAGCGTCCCTAGGGGACAGGATTTTTCAGATACGCAGTATTTT.

This clonotype has at least ten counts. The gene calls are TRBV28 and TRBJ1-2, with no clear D. The CDR3 extends over 13 amino acids. Germline V gives CDR1 MDHEN, CDR2 SYDVKM. Trimming cost V 8 bases and J 6 bases, with 16 bases left between them. The CDR3 spells CASRTGEGNGYTF. CDR3 bases: TGTGCCAGCCGTACGGGCGAGGGTAATGGCTACACCTTC.

Comments on this clonotype: Mismatch with germline at one junction end may stem from a read error. This chain links TRBV29-1 with TRBJ1-5; D unclear. CDR3 length equals 16 residues. CDR1 and CDR2 (germline): SQVTM, ANQGSEA. CDR3: CSVEDFWTDSNQPQNF. As DNA, the CDR3 is TGCAGCGTTGAAGATTTTTGGACGGATAGCAATCAGCCCCAGAATTTT. Complete variable domain (other parts from reference TRBV29-1 and TRBJ1-5): SAVISQKPSRDICQRGTSLTIQCQVDSQVTMMFWYRQQPGQSLTLIATANQGSEATYESGFVIDKFPISRPNLTFSTLTVSNMSPEDSSIYLCSVEDFWTDSNQPQNFGDGTRLSIL.

The rearrangement uses TRBV5-4 and TRBJ2-3; D might be TRBD2 (5 bases). Between the trimmed V and J ends, which lost 5 bases and 1 base, there was a span of 14 bases. Per germline, CDR1 SGHNT and CDR2 YYREEE (reference sequence). The CDR3 length is 15 residues. CDR3 in amino acids: CASRPDLYGTDTQYF. As DNA, the CDR3 is TGTGCCAGCAGACCGGACTTGTATGGCACAGATACGCAGTATTTT.

The V gene is TRBV3-1, the J gene TRBJ2-3; 7 bases agree with TRBD2. CDR3 length equals 13 residues. The V gene end was trimmed by 1 base and the J gene end by 8 bases; junction bases not matched to a gene: 3. Germline CDR1 and CDR2: LGHDT and YNNKEL (reference sequence). CDR3 bases: TGTGCCAGCAGCCAAGTGGGGGGGAGTACGCAGTATTTT. Protein sequence: CASSQVGGSTQYF.

There are a few counts of this clonotype. The chain has TRBV12-3 or TRBV12-4 and TRBJ1-1; no firm D call. CDR3 length: 13 amino acids. Trimming shortened V by 4 bases and J by 2 bases, and 8 bases separated the two germline ends. CDR3 protein: CASSSGPNTEAFF. CDR3 coding DNA: TGTGCCAGCAGTTCCGGCCCCAACACTGAAGCTTTCTTT.

This clonotype was observed many times. J is TRBJ1-1 and V is TRBV6-5, with D possibly matching TRBD1 (6 bases). V lost 6 bases and J 4 bases, leaving 15 bases between the germline ends. CDR1 is MNHEY and CDR2 is SVGAGI in the germline V gene. CDR3 length: 14 residues. The CDR3 reads CASSYDRRTTEAFF. CDR3 in DNA: TGTGCCAGCAGCTACGACAGGAGAACCACTGAAGCTTTCTTT.